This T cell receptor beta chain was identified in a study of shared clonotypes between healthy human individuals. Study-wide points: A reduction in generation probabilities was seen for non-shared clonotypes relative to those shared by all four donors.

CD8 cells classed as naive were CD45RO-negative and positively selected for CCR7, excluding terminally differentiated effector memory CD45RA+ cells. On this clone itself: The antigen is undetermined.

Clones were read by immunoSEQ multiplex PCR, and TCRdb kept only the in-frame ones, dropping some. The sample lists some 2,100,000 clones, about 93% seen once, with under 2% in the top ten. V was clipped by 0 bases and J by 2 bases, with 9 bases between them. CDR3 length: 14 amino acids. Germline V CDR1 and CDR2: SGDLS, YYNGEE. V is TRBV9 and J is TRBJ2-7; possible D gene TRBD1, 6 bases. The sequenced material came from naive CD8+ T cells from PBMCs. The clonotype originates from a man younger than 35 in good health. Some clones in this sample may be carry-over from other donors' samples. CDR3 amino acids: CASSVEAGAYEQYF. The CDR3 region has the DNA TGTGCCAGCAGCGTAGAGGCAGGGGCCTACGAGCAGTACTTC.